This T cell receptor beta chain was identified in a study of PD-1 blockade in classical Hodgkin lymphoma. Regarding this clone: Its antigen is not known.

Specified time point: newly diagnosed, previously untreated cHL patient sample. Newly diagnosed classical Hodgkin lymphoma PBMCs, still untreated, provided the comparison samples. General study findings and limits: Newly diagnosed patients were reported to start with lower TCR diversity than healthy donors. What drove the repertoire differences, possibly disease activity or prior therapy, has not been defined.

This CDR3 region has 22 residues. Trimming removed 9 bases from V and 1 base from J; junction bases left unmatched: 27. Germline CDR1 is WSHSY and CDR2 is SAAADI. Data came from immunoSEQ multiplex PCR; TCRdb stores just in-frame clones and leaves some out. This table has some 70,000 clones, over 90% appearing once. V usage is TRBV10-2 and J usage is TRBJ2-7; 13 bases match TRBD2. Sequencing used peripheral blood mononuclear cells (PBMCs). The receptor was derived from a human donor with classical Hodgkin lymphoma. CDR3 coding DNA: TGCGCCAGTACCAGACCGGCCGTTCCGGTACGCTCGACTAGCGGGAGGTCCTACGAGCAGTACTTC. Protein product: CASTRPAVPVRSTSGRSYEQYF.